This T cell receptor (beta chain) appears in the sequencing data of a study of blood T cell repertoires in COVID-19. On the study more broadly: The study drew acute and convalescent COVID-19 samples from the United States, Italy and Spain.

The assay was immunoSEQ multiplex PCR, and TCRdb's table has in-frame clones only and misses some. Here the sample spans a few hundred thousand clones, 86% being singletons. Ages ranged from about 18 to 89 years, with residence in 24 US areas. This clonotype originated in a man aged 30-40 years who had recovered from COVID-19. The specimen was PBMCs or T cells enriched from blood (not recorded which).

The CDR3 region has the DNA TGTGCCAGCAGCTTGAAGGGGGCTCAGGGAGAGACCCAGTACTTC. Residues: CASSLKGAQGETQYF. This chain links TRBV5-8 with TRBJ2-5, with 7 bases that match TRBD1. Losses at the gene ends were 1 base for V and 4 bases for J; bases not matched to a gene: 7. CDR1 SGHTS and CDR2 YDEGEE come from the germline V gene. CDR3 length: 15 residues.